These T cell receptor beta chains were read from a single sample in a study of beta chain features in type 1 diabetes. Assay: immunoSEQ multiplex PCR; the TCRdb copy retains only in-frame clones and omits some. The sample records about 280,000 clones, approximately 15% being singletons. The sequencing input was naive CD4+ T cells from blood. These receptors were obtained from a man between 18 and 29 years old with type 1 diabetes. The CDR3 runs from the conserved cysteine through the conserved F or W. Each record gives: CDR3 length, clone size, J gene, V gene, D gene, CDR3 DNA, CDR3 protein. The D gene is left open where the match is weak. A clone size is listed for some rows: how often the clone was seen (once, few, many), or a class if it is expanded.

>12|.|TRBJ2-7|TRBV30|.
TGTGCCTGGAGTGGGGGCATCTACGAGCAGTACTTC
CAWSGGIYEQYF
>14|.|TRBJ2-5|TRBV5-4|TRBD1
TGTGCCAGCAGCTTGGTTGGACAGGAGTCGTCCCAGTACTTC
CASSLVGQESSQYF
>13|few|TRBJ2-5|TRBV29-1|.
TGCAGCGTTGCTTACGGGACACCAGAGACCCAGTACTTC
CSVAYGTPETQYF
>17|.|TRBJ2-7|TRBV9|.
TGTGCCAGCAGCCCCCATTTTTCGGGCAGGGAGGCCTACGAGCAGTACTTC
CASSPHFSGREAYEQYF
>17|.|TRBJ2-2|TRBV5-1|TRBD1
TGCGCCAGCAGCTTGTCCCGTCCGGGACAGGGTAGCGGGGAGCTGTTTTTT
CASSLSRPGQGSGELFF
>14|few|TRBJ1-2|TRBV25-1|.
TGTGCCAGCAGTACCCCGGACAAGATCTATGGCTACACCTTC
CASSTPDKIYGYTF
>13|.|TRBJ2-5|TRBV7-2|.
TGTGCCAGCAGCCGCCTTGCATGGTCTGGGGAGGACTTC
CASSRLAWSGEDF
>12|.|TRBJ1-2|TRBV6-6|.
TGTGCCAGCACCCAACAGGGCTATGGCTACACCTTC
CASTQQGYGYTF
>16|.|TRBJ2-7|TRBV6-5|TRBD2
TGTGCCAGCAGTTACCTCCGGCTAGCGGGGCCCTACGAGCAGTACTTC
CASSYLRLAGPYEQYF
>13|few|TRBJ2-1|TRBV7-9|.
TGTGCCAGCAGCGCACTTTCAATCCATGAGCAGTTCTTC
CASSALSIHEQFF
>15|.|TRBJ1-6|TRBV11-2|.
TGTGCCAGCAGCTTAGCAGGGCAATCCTTTTCACCCCTCCACTTT
CASSLAGQSFSPLHF
>11|.|TRBJ2-3|TRBV20-1|.
TGCAGTGCCCGAGGCCAAGGTACGCAGTATTTT
CSARGQGTQYF
>13|.|TRBJ2-3|TRBV5-1|.
TGCGCCAGCCGGAATAGCGACACAGATACGCAGTATTTT
CASRNSDTDTQYF
>14|.|TRBJ2-4|TRBV2|.
TGTGCCAGCAGTGAAAGACAGCAAGAAAACATTCAGTACTTC
CASSERQQENIQYF
>12|.|TRBJ2-3|TRBV19|.
TGTGCCAGTAGTAGCGGACTAGGGGGGCAGTATTTT
CASSSGLGGQYF
>16|few|TRBJ2-7|TRBV5-4|TRBD2
TGTGCCAGCAGCACGGGCGGATCTAGCGGGAGGCACGAGCAGTACTTC
CASSTGGSSGRHEQYF
>10|.|TRBJ1-1|TRBV2|.
TGTGCCAGCGCCTATATCGAAGCTTTCTTT
CASAYIEAFF
>13|few|TRBJ1-2|TRBV25-1|TRBD1
TGTGCCAGCTCCGAGACAGGGGAGTATGGCTACACCTTC
CASSETGEYGYTF
>15|.|TRBJ1-5|TRBV7-2|.
TGTGCCAGCAGCTTAGGCCCACCGGGCAATCAGCCCCAGCATTTT
CASSLGPPGNQPQHF
>12|.|TRBJ1-5|TRBV28|.
TGTGCCAGCACCATGACAGATCAGCCCCAGCATTTT
CASTMTDQPQHF
>14|.|TRBJ2-2|TRBV10-3|TRBD1
TGTGCCATCAGGGGGACAGGGGGCAACGGGGAGCTGTTTTTT
CAIRGTGGNGELFF
>16|.|TRBJ2-7|TRBV7-9|TRBD2
TGTGCCAGCAGCTCCCTAGCGGGGGGGCTTTTTCGCGAGCAGTACTTC
CASSSLAGGLFREQYF
>14|.|TRBJ1-5|TRBV19|.
TGTGCCAGTAGTAGTATACGTACGGGTCAGCCCCAGCATTTT
CASSSIRTGQPQHF
>14|.|TRBJ2-7|TRBV19|.
TGTGCCAGTTCTGCAGGGTTCCAGACCTACGAGCAGTACTTC
CASSAGFQTYEQYF
>17|few|TRBJ1-5|TRBV23-1|.
TGCGCCAGCAGTCAATCGGGGCGGCAGGGGTTAATACAGCCCCAGCATTTT
CASSQSGRQGLIQPQHF
>10|.|TRBJ2-5|TRBV30|.
TGTGCCTGGAGTGGGGCGACCCAGTACTTC
CAWSGATQYF
>15|few|TRBJ2-1|TRBV5-1|TRBD2
TGCGCCAGCAGCTTGGCACCGGGAGGTAACAATGAGCAGTTCTTC
CASSLAPGGNNEQFF
>14|few|TRBJ2-3|TRBV15|TRBD2
TGTGCCACCAGCAAGGCGGGAGGACGAGATACGCAGTATTTT
CATSKAGGRDTQYF
>14|few|TRBJ2-7|TRBV10-3|.
TGTGCCATCAGAGACAGGAGTCGCTCCTACGAGCAGTACTTC
CAIRDRSRSYEQYF
>14|few|TRBJ2-1|TRBV5-1|TRBD2
TGCGCCAGCAGCTTGTATGCGGGAGTAAATGAGCAGTTCTTC
CASSLYAGVNEQFF
>13|few|TRBJ1-1|TRBV7-2|.
TGTGCCAGCAGCGCACAGGGGAACACTGAAGCTTTCTTT
CASSAQGNTEAFF
>14|.|TRBJ2-4|TRBV19|.
TGTGCCAGTAGTATCATAGGGGGTATGGACATTCAGTACTTC
CASSIIGGMDIQYF
>17|.|TRBJ2-2|TRBV4-3|.
TGCGCCAGCAGCCAAGATTATTTGACAGGGACTTCGTGGGAGCTGTTTTTT
CASSQDYLTGTSWELFF
>11|few|TRBJ2-7|TRBV30|TRBD1
TGTGCCTGGGGGACAGTTTACGAGCAGTACTTC
CAWGTVYEQYF
>12|few|TRBJ1-2|TRBV28|.
TGTGCCAGCAGTTTCCGGAACTATGGCTACACCTTC
CASSFRNYGYTF
>17|.|TRBJ2-5|TRBV7-2|TRBD1
TGTGCCAGCAGCCCACGTTTGGGGACAGGGTTGTACGAGACCCAGTACTTC
CASSPRLGTGLYETQYF
>16|few|TRBJ2-6|TRBV28|.
TGTGCCAGCAGATTCCAAACCAGCTCTGGGGCCAACGTCCTGACTTTC
CASRFQTSSGANVLTF
>13|.|TRBJ2-7|TRBV2|.
TGTGCCAGCAGTCTCGACAGGTCCTACGAGCAGTACTTC
CASSLDRSYEQYF
>16|.|TRBJ2-3|TRBV5-6|.
TGTGCCAGCAGCTTGGCTCGGGGAGGCGGCACAGATACGCAGTATTTT
CASSLARGGGTDTQYF
>14|.|TRBJ2-5|TRBV6-5|.
TGTGCCAGCAGTGCGGGGCCCATCCAAGAGACCCAGTACTTC
CASSAGPIQETQYF
>14|few|TRBJ2-1|TRBV28|.
TGTGCCAGCAGCCGACTACCTCGTTACAATGAGCAGTTCTTC
CASSRLPRYNEQFF
>16|few|TRBJ2-7|TRBV5-4|.
TGTGCCAGCAGCTTGGCGGGAGATCCCTCTCTCCCCGAGCAGTACTTC
CASSLAGDPSLPEQYF